This T cell receptor beta chain was identified during a study of PD-1 blockade in classical Hodgkin lymphoma. Study-wide results and limits: Prior therapy or disease activity may underlie the repertoire differences, whose causes remain undefined. Relapsed/refractory patients reportedly had lower baseline diversity than newly diagnosed patients.

As for time point: newly diagnosed, previously untreated cHL patient sample. Acting as the comparison were PBMCs from newly diagnosed, untreated classical Hodgkin lymphoma. A word on this clone: The antigen remains undetermined.

This table comes from immunoSEQ multiplex PCR, and its TCRdb copy is limited to in-frame clones, with some not included. The sample consists of 20,000 to 25,000 clones, approximately 94% of them appearing once. CDR3 length equals 14 residues. V was shortened by 4 bases and J by 4 bases, with 11 bases between the two germline ends. Germline CDR1 SGHRS, CDR2 YFSETQ. The TCR was taken from a human donor with classical Hodgkin lymphoma. The chain employs TRBV5-1 and TRBJ2-2; a possible D gene is TRBD1 (5 bases). Sequences were obtained from peripheral blood mononuclear cells (PBMCs). DNA for the CDR3: TGCGCCAGCAGCCGACTGCAGGGCACCGGGGAGCTGTTTTTT. It translates to CASSRLQGTGELFF.